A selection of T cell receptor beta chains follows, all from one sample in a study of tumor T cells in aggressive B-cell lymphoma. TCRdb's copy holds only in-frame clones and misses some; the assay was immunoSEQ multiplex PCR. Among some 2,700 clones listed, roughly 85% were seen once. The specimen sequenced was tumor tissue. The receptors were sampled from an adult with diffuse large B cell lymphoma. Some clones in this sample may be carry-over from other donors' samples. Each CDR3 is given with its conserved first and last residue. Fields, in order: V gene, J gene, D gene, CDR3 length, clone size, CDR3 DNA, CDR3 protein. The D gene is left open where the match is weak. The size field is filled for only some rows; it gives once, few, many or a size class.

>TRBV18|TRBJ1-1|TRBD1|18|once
TGTGCCAGCTCACCACCCGGGACAGGGGTATTTATGAACACTGAAGCTTTCTTT
CASSPPGTGVFMNTEAFF
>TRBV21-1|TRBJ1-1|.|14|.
TGTGCCAGCAGTCTAATGTCCGTGAACACTGAAGCTTTCTTT
CASSLMSVNTEAFF
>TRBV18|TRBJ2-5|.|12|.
TGTGCCAGCTCATCCGGGAGCGAGGAGCAGTACTTC
CASSSGSEEQYF
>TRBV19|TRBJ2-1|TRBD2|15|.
TGTGCCAGTAGTGGGGGACTAGCGGGAGAGAGGGAGCAGTTCTTC
CASSGGLAGEREQFF
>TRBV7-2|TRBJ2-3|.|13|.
TGTGCCAGCAGCCCTAAGGGGGCAGATACGCAGTATTTT
CASSPKGADTQYF
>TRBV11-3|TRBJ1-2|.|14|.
TGTGCCAGCAGCTTAGAAGCGTCTAACTATGGCTACACCTTC
CASSLEASNYGYTF
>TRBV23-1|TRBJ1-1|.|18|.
TGCGCCAGCAGTCCATATCCCCTCGGGGGAGGGGAGAACACTGAAGCTTTCTTT
CASSPYPLGGGENTEAFF
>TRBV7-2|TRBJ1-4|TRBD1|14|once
TGTGCCAGCAGCTTGGGACAGAGGCCCGAAAAACTGTTTTTT
CASSLGQRPEKLFF
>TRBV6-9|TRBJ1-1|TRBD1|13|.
TGTGCCAGCCGCGGACAGGGTAGTGATGAAGCTTTCTTT
CASRGQGSDEAFF
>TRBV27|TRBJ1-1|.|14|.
TGTGCCAGCAGTTTTCGCGGAATGAACACTGAAGCTTTCTTT
CASSFRGMNTEAFF
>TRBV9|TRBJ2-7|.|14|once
TGTGCCAGCAGCCCAGGCCGGGGAGACTACGAGCAGTACTTC
CASSPGRGDYEQYF
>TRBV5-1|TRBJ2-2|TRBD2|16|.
TGCGCCAGCAGCTCTACCGGGACTAGCAGAACCGGGGAGCTGTTTTTT
CASSSTGTSRTGELFF
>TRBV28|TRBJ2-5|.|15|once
TGTGCCAGCAGCCCCCAAGGCGGGGTGGGGGAGACCCAGTACTTC
CASSPQGGVGETQYF
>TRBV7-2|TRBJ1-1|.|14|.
TGTGCCAGCAGCCAATCGAACATGAACACTGAAGCTTTCTTT
CASSQSNMNTEAFF
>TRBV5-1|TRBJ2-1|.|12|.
TGCGCCAGCAGCTTGGTTAGTAATGAGCAGTTCTTC
CASSLVSNEQFF
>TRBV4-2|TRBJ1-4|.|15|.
TGTGCCAGCAGCCAAGCGGCCCTCCGGGATGAAAAACTGTTTTTT
CASSQAALRDEKLFF
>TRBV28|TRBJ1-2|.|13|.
TGTGCCAGCAGTGGACACTTTAACTATGGCTACACCTTC
CASSGHFNYGYTF
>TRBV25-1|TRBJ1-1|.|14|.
TGTGCCAGCAGTGAATGGAGAGCTGACACTGAAGCTTTCTTT
CASSEWRADTEAFF
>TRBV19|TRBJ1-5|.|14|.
TGTGCCAGTAGTACGAGGGTGGGCAATCAGCCCCAGCATTTT
CASSTRVGNQPQHF
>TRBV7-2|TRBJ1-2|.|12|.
TGTGCCAGCAGCTCCCTCCTCCTCGGCTACACCTTC
CASSSLLLGYTF
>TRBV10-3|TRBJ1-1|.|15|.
TGTGCCATCAGTGATTGGAGGATTATGAACACTGAAGCTTTCTTT
CAISDWRIMNTEAFF
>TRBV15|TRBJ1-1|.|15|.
TGTGCCACCAGCAGGGGGGAGGGGTTTGGCCCTGAAGCTTTCTTT
CATSRGEGFGPEAFF
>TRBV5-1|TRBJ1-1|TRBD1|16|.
TGCGCCAGCAGCCAAACTTTGACAGGGGAGGCGACTGAAGCTTTCTTT
CASSQTLTGEATEAFF
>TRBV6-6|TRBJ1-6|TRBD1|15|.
TGTGCCAGCTCCCTTATGGGACAGGGGAATTCACCCCTCCACTTT
CASSLMGQGNSPLHF
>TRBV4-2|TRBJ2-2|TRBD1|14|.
TGTGCCAGCAGAGTGACAGGGGGCTCCGGGGAGCTGTTTTTT
CASRVTGGSGELFF
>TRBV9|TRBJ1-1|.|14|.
TGTGCCAGCAGCGCGCAGGGTTTCGGCACTGAAGCTTTCTTT
CASSAQGFGTEAFF
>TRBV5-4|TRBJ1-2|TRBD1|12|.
TGTGCCAGCAGCTTTGACAGGGAAGGCTACACCTTC
CASSFDREGYTF
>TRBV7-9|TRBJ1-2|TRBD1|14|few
TGTGCCAGCAGATCACGGACAGGGTCGGATGGCTACACCTTC
CASRSRTGSDGYTF
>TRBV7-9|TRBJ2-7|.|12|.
TGTGCCAGCAGTACGGGCTCCTACGAGCAGTACTTC
CASSTGSYEQYF
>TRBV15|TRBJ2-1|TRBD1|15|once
TGTGCCACCAGCAGAGTTTCGGCAGGGGGACGAGAGCAGTTCTTC
CATSRVSAGGREQFF
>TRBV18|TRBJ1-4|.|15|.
TGTGCCAGCTCACCCCAAGACAGCCCGAATGAAAAACTGTTTTTT
CASSPQDSPNEKLFF
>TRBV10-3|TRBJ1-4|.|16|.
TGTGCCATCAGTGCTGGCAGGGGAGCAACTAATGAAAAACTGTTTTTT
CAISAGRGATNEKLFF
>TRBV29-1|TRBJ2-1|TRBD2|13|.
TGCAGTTCACGGGAGGGCCGGTATGTTGAGCAGTTCTTC
CSSREGRYVEQFF
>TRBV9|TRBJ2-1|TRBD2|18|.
TGTGCCAGCAGCGTAGTGGGGAGAGCGGGAGCGGGCTACAATGAGCAGTTCTTC
CASSVVGRAGAGYNEQFF
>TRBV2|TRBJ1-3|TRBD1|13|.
TGTGCCAGCAGTGGGACAGGTGGGAACACCATATATTTT
CASSGTGGNTIYF
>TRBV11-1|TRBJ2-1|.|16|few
TGTGCCAGCAGGGATAGGGCGGGTCTCTCCTACAATGAGCAGTTCTTC
CASRDRAGLSYNEQFF
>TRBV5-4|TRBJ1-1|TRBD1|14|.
TGTGCCAGCAGCCATCGGGACAGGAACACTGAAGCTTTCTTT
CASSHRDRNTEAFF
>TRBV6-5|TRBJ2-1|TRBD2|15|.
TGTGCCAGCAGTTACTCAATCGCGGGAGTCGGTGAGCAGTTCTTC
CASSYSIAGVGEQFF
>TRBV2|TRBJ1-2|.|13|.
TGTGCCAGCAGTGAACAGGGCCTCTATGGCTACACCTTC
CASSEQGLYGYTF
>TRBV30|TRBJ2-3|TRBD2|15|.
TGTGCCTGGAGTGTACGGGGGACTAGGACAGATACGCAGTATTTT
CAWSVRGTRTDTQYF
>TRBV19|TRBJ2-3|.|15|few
TGTGCCAGTAGTATAAGGGGGGGATGGACAGATACGCAGTATTTT
CASSIRGGWTDTQYF
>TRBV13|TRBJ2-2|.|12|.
TGTGCCAGCAGCCCGGACACCGGGGAGCTGTTTTTT
CASSPDTGELFF
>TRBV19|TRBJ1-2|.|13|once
TGTGCCAGTAGTCGGCAGGGATACTATGGCTACACCTTC
CASSRQGYYGYTF
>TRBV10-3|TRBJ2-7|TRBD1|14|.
TGTGCCATTGCCGGGACAGGGGGGATCGGTTTACAGTACTTC
CAIAGTGGIGLQYF
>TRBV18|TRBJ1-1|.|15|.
TGTGCCAGCTCACCGGCGGGGGCGGGGAACACTGAAGCTTTCTTT
CASSPAGAGNTEAFF
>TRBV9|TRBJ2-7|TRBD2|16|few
TGTGCCAGCAGCCCAAGTCGGACTAGCGGGAGCTACGAGCAGTACTTT
CASSPSRTSGSYEQYF